These 5 T cell receptor beta chains share one sample of origin, sequenced in a study of Ad26.COV2.S vaccination and SARS-CoV-2 variants. The data were produced by immunoSEQ multiplex PCR, yet TCRdb's version contains in-frame clones alone and is incomplete. The table includes 440,000 or so clones, 90% detected once. Specified treatment: about 20 received Ad26.COV2.S at low or high dose, single or two shots; several received placebo; per-sample allocation not given. The investigators took samples on day 63 after the first vaccine or placebo injection. The material sequenced was peripheral blood, taken in a trial of Ad26.COV2.S vaccine versus placebo. Source of these receptors: a person between 18 and 59 years old who received the Ad26.COV2.S COVID-19 vaccine or a placebo.

The gene calls are TRBV4-3 and TRBJ2-1; 8 bases are a match to TRBD2. V trimming: 2 bases; J trimming: 7 bases; junction bases outside the gene matches: 1. The CDR3 loop spans 13 amino acids. Germline assignment: CDR1 LGHNA and CDR2 YSLEER. As DNA, the CDR3 is TGCGCCAGCAGCCAACGACTAGCGAATGAGCAGTTCTTC. It specifies CASSQRLANEQFF.

DNA for the CDR3: TGTGCCAGCAACTCAGGGACTAGCGTAGGTCCAGAGACCCAGTACTTC. It translates to CASNSGTSVGPETQYF. This chain connects TRBV5-4 to TRBJ2-5; TRBD2 matches at 10 bases. Per germline, CDR1 SGHNT and CDR2 YYREEE (reference sequence). This CDR3 contains 16 residues. With V trimmed by 6 bases and J by 4 bases, 12 bases remained unmatched. Filled out from reference TRBV5-4 and TRBJ2-5, the complete variable domain reads ETGVTQSPTHLIKTRGQQVTLRCSSQSGHNTVSWYQQALGQGPQFIFQYYREEENGRGNFPPRFSGLQFPNYSSELNVNALELDDSALYLCASNSGTSVGPETQYFGPGTRLLVL.

The V call is TRBV4-3, the J call TRBJ1-2; D is uncertain. V was shortened by 2 bases and J by 4 bases, with 14 bases between the two germline ends. Germline CDR1 reads LGHNA; CDR2 reads YSLEER. The CDR3 runs 15 residues. The CDR3 is CASSQTRGGSYGYTF. The CDR3 DNA follows: TGCGCCAGCAGCCAAACTCGGGGAGGGAGCTATGGCTACACCTTC.

This clone showed up just once. The V call is TRBV6-5, the J call TRBJ1-4; no definite D call. Germline V lookup: CDR1 MNHEY, CDR2 SVGAGI. This CDR3 is built from 11 residues. Trimming pared 6 bases from V and 5 bases from J, leaving 4 bases between. CDR3 coding DNA: TGTGCCAGCAGGGTCAATGAAAAACTGTTTTTT. This sequence encodes CASRVNEKLFF.

V usage is TRBV15 and J usage is TRBJ2-5; the D gene is possibly TRBD1 (6 bases). Germline V gene lookup returns CDR1 LNHNV and CDR2 YYDKDF (reference sequence). Trimming cost V 3 bases and J 7 bases, with 15 bases left between them. The CDR3 sequence is 14 residues long. CDR3 sequence: CATSRGAFRGTQYF. The CDR3 DNA reads as TGTGCCACCAGCAGGGGGGCCTTTCGGGGGACCCAGTACTTC.